One sample yielded the 7 T cell receptor beta chains listed below, sequenced in a study of early T cells in non-severe SARS-CoV-2 infection. TCRdb passed the 5' RACE reads through MiXCR, listing each CDR3 protein once. This repertoire shows 15,000 to 20,000 distinct CDR3 sequences, roughly 6% found once; its top ten account for roughly 5.9%. The sequenced sample consisted of whole blood. Every receptor here comes from an adult who was a healthcare worker with PCR-confirmed SARS-CoV-2 infection or an uninfected control (not recorded which).

Remarks on this clonotype: A junction end diverges from the germline sequence, so it may reflect a read error. The V gene is TRBV10-1, the J gene TRBJ2-5; 7 bases agree with TRBD2. This CDR3 contains 15 residues. Germline V lookup: CDR1 WNHNN, CDR2 SYGVQD (reference sequence). CDR3 DNA sequence: TGCGTCAGCAGTGAGGATTCTAGCGGACAAGAGACCCAGTACTTC. It is translated as CVSSEDSSGQETQYF.

This clonotype was seen at least ten times. The V and J genes are TRBV4-1 and TRBJ2-7; weak D call: TRBD1 (6 bases). With 0 bases removed from V and 3 bases from J, the gap between germline ends came to 12 bases. Per germline, CDR1 MGHRA and CDR2 YSYEKL. The CDR3 covers 15 residues. The CDR3 DNA reads as TGCGCCAGCAGCCAAGATAGGGACACCTACTACGAGCAGTACTTC. This gives the protein CASSQDRDTYYEQYF.

At least ten counts were recorded for this clonotype. CDR3 amino acids: CAWMWVETEAFF. Here the CDR3 DNA reads TGTGCCTGGATGTGGGTGGAAACTGAAGCTTTCTTT. V usage is TRBV30 and J usage is TRBJ1-1; D uncertain. The V gene lost 4 bases and the J gene lost 5 bases, with 11 bases spanning the gap. The CDR3 spans 12 residues. CDR1 and CDR2 (germline): GTSNPN, SVGIG (reference sequence).

The chain couples TRBV5-6 to TRBJ2-5; 7 nucleotides align to TRBD1. Germline V gene data show CDR1 as SGHDT and CDR2 as YYEEEE. The CDR3 totals 14 residues. Trimming cost V 1 base and J 5 bases; bases outside gene matches: 5. The CDR3 loop is CASSLRRGLETQYF. CDR3 nucleotides: TGTGCCAGCAGCTTGCGTAGGGGGCTTGAGACCCAGTACTTC. The variable domain in full, with the rest retrieved from reference TRBV5-6 and TRBJ2-5, is DAGVTQSPTHLIKTRGQQVTLRCSPKSGHDTVSWYQQALGQGPQFIFQYYEEEERQRGNFPDRFSGHQFPNYSSELNVNALLLGDSALYLCASSLRRGLETQYFGPGTRLLVL.

This clonotype was seen repeatedly, ten times or more. The gene calls are TRBV20-1 and TRBJ2-7, with D possibly matching TRBD2 (5 bases). The CDR3 consists of 14 residues. V was pared by 5 bases and J by 5 bases, with 19 bases between. Germline loops: CDR1 DFQATT, CDR2 SNEGSKA (reference sequence). The CDR3 sequence is CSAVGGPLLNEQYF. The CDR3 nucleotides are TGCAGTGCTGTTGGCGGGCCACTTCTAAACGAGCAGTACTTC.

The rearrangement links TRBV7-9 to TRBJ1-3; no clear D. The CDR3 is made up of 15 amino acids. V shed 5 bases and J shed 0 bases, with 11 bases lying between them. Germline CDR1 and CDR2: SEHNR and FQNEAQ (reference sequence). The CDR3 coding sequence is TGTGCCAGCAGCCTTACTGCCACCTCTGGAAACACCATATATTTT. Protein sequence: CASSLTATSGNTIYF.

This clonotype was found many times. The V and J genes are TRBV20-1 and TRBJ2-1; 14 bases match TRBD2. This CDR3 contains 14 residues. CDR1 is DFQATT, CDR2 SNEGSKA, per germline (reference sequence). J gave up 6 bases and V 6 bases, and 4 bases lay outside the gene matches. CDR3 protein: CSAIGTSGSNEQFF. The CDR3, as DNA: TGCAGTGCCATCGGGACTAGCGGGAGCAATGAGCAGTTCTTC.